This T cell receptor beta chain emerged from a study of regulatory T cells in long-lasting Graves disease. Study observations and caveats: Patients with persistent Graves' had lower TCR diversity than newly diagnosed patients.

iRepertoire HTBI primers and Arm-PCR of CDR3 regions built TCR beta libraries. TCRdb reprocessed the multiplex PCR reads via MiXCR and lists one record per CDR3 protein. The table records approximately 290,000 distinct CDR3 sequences, around a fifth of them present only once. The table lists this clonotype with many counts. Its antigen is as yet unknown. The time point was: persistent/refractory GD, antithyroid drugs over 5 years with positive TRAb. Construction of the TCR library relied on RNA isolated from PBMCs. V was cut by 5 bases and J by 2 bases, with 9 bases left in between. Germline CDR1 is LNHNV and CDR2 is YYDKDF (reference sequence). The CDR3 spans 13 residues.

The receptor was isolated from a female donor with Graves disease. The chain carries TRBV15 and TRBJ1-2; perhaps TRBD1 as D (6 bases). Sequences were derived from peripheral blood mononuclear cells (PBMCs), sampled when the disease was refractory, from a patient treated with antithyroid drugs. The CDR3 spells CATSHGQNYGYTF. In DNA form, the CDR3 reads TGTGCCACCAGCCACGGACAGAACTATGGCTACACCTTC.